This T cell receptor beta chain was recorded in a study of cytomegalovirus exposure and HLA in healthy donors. Researchers ran the PCR with 60 Vbeta and 13 Jbeta primers. Libraries were prepared by immunoSEQ multiplex PCR; TCRdb keeps only in-frame clonotypes and omits some of them. The table shows 140,000 or so clones, with roughly 79% occurring only once. CDR3 length: 13 amino acids. V was clipped by 6 bases and J by 4 bases; unmatched bases: 3. CDR1 is WSHSY and CDR2 is SAAADI in the germline V gene. The chain recombines TRBV10-2 with TRBJ1-2; 9 bases map to TRBD1. The sequence came from a woman in her sixties in good health and CMV-seropositive. Sequenced input: PBMCs. CDR3 DNA: TGCGCCAGCAGGGACAGGGGCATCTATGGCTACACCTTC. Translation: CASRDRGIYGYTF.